This T cell receptor (beta chain) was documented in a study of blood T cell repertoires in COVID-19 (dated by TCRdb to about 2020). Study-wide context: Collaborator samples came from the United States, Italy and Spain and covered acute and convalescent phases of COVID-19. The dataset comprised deeply sampled blood TCRbeta repertoires from subjects exposed to, actively infected with, or recovered from COVID-19. A de-identified subject ID, COVID-19 status, age in years and sex were almost always included in the sample metadata. The repertoires were made available in a free public database intended to serve as a resource for research on the immune response to SARS-CoV-2. HLA class I and class II types, where available, came from metadata supplied by the sample provider rather than from assay-based typing. The samples were drawn from two sources: the first 160 participants of the ongoing ImmuneRACE study, and 950 to 1,500 subjects contributed by 6 global collaborators. The prospective study material was composed of cDNA or gDNA derived from T cells, B-cell-depleted T cells, or PBMCs. Beyond this particular receptor, the publication reports: The amount of clinical and demographic metadata varied by source and participant and was provided uncurated.

TCRbeta CDR3 regions were amplified from genomic DNA by means of the immunoSEQ Assay, a bias-controlled multiplex PCR. The authors' analysis ran thus. The number of nucleated cells in each sample was estimated from the amplification of reference gene primers within the assay. To quantify the absolute abundance of each unique TCRbeta CDR3 rearrangement, sequence reads were collapsed and filtered. For each sample, productive Simpson clonality was calculated by taking the square root of Simpson's diversity index across productive rearrangements. The table was pulled from immuneACCESS by TCRdb, which kept in-frame rearrangements only. Such tables lose some clones; where checked, under half of the loss comes from unresolved V genes, and the rest has no known cause. V, J and clone size are those of that table, while D and trimming were read from the DNA. The sample data list 310,000 or so clones, and about 89% of these were observed just once. Of the sample, roughly 2.3% falls within the top ten clones.

The CDR3 sequence holds 14 residues, the cysteine and phenylalanine included. Only CDR3 DNA is held: 42 bases, read in frame from base 1. Reading the germline V gene (reference sequence) gives CDR1 MNHEY and CDR2 SMNVEV. V and J lose 5 bases and 4 bases, and a span of 13 bases separates them. In Seattle, one collaborating source enrolled patients while the infection was active and tracked those patients longitudinally over the course of disease. Each collaborating institution followed its own protocols to collect whole blood in K2EDTA tubes. For TCRbeta analysis, collaborators shipped samples as frozen whole blood, isolated PBMCs, or DNA extracted from either of those sample types. About this clone itself: Its antigen is not yet known. No much larger clonotype is one base removed from it; base qualities were not supplied.

The specimen sequenced was peripheral blood. The source is a woman aged 25-40 years with COVID-19, enrolled during active disease. The chain links TRBV27 with TRBJ2-3; the D gene remains uncertain. The CDR3 reads as follows: CASSPRSGADTQYF. The sequence in DNA is TGTGCCAGCAGTCCTCGATCCGGAGCAGATACGCAGTATTTT.